Listed here are 28 T cell receptor beta chains from one sample, sequenced in a study of blood T cell repertoires in COVID-19. This table comes from immunoSEQ multiplex PCR, and its TCRdb copy is limited to in-frame clones, with some not included. The sample lists about 190,000 clones, around 84% occurring once. Sequencing input: peripheral blood. The receptor source for this set is a human donor in a cohort sampled during active COVID-19.

The rearrangement joins TRBV6-2 or TRBV6-3 to TRBJ1-5; 8 positions agree with TRBD1. This CDR3 has 13 amino acids. CDR1 and CDR2 from the germline V gene are MNHEY and SVGEGT. V was clipped by 5 bases and J by 5 bases; unmatched bases: 2. The chain's CDR3 is CASSGQGHQPQHF. The CDR3 DNA reads as TGTGCCAGCAGTGGACAGGGCCATCAGCCCCAGCATTTT.

This chain links TRBV2 with TRBJ2-1; TRBD2 matches at 7 bases. This CDR3 contains 13 residues. Germline lookup yields CDR1 SNHLY and CDR2 FYNNEI. The V gene end was trimmed by 2 bases and the J gene end by 6 bases; junction bases not matched to a gene: 1. The CDR3 protein is CASSEQRGNEQFF. The CDR3 nucleotides are TGTGCCAGCAGTGAACAGCGGGGCAATGAGCAGTTCTTC.

This chain connects TRBV19 to TRBJ2-5; TRBD1 aligns across 10 bases. The V and J ends lost 8 bases and 5 bases, in that order; junction bases with no gene match: 5. Germline V gene sequence: CDR1 LNHDA, CDR2 SQIVND (reference sequence). The CDR3 covers 13 residues. DNA for the CDR3: TGTGCCAGTCGGACAGGGGGAGTGGAGACCCAGTACTTC. Amino acid sequence: CASRTGGVETQYF.

This clone was detected once. The rearrangement joins TRBV3-1 (or the pseudogene TRBV3-2) to TRBJ2-4; the D gene is possibly TRBD2 (5 bases). The germline V gene encodes CDR1 LGHDT and CDR2 YNNKEL (reference sequence). CDR3 length: 14 amino acids. Trimming stripped 4 bases from V and 4 bases from J, with 11 bases between. The CDR3 DNA sequence: TGTGCCAGCAGCCTGAACGGGGTAAAAAACATTCAGTACTTC. This codes for CASSLNGVKNIQYF.

V and J are TRBV18 and TRBJ2-7, with 14 bases aligning to TRBD2. V shed 2 bases and J 0 bases; nucleotides not matched to a gene: 9. The CDR3 runs 19 residues. CDR1 is KGHSH and CDR2 is LQKENI in the germline V gene. CDR3 in DNA: TGTGCCAGCTCACCATTGCGACTAGCGGGAGGGATCAGCTCCTACGAGCAGTACTTC. Protein sequence: CASSPLRLAGGISSYEQYF. Full variable domain (rest looked up from reference TRBV18 and TRBJ2-7): NAGVMQNPRHLVRRRGQEARLRCSPMKGHSHVYWYRQLPEEGLKFMVYLQKENIIDESGMPKERFSAEFPKEGPSILRIQQVVRGDSAAYFCASSPLRLAGGISSYEQYFGPGTRLTVT.

This chain links TRBV7-2 with TRBJ2-1; TRBD2 agrees at 14 bases. Germline V gene lookup returns CDR1 SGHTA and CDR2 FQGNSA. The CDR3 has 16 amino acids. V was clipped by 5 bases and J by 8 bases; unmatched bases: 8. CDR3 residues: CASSPGLAGGRDEQFF. The CDR3 bases are TGTGCCAGCAGCCCCGGACTAGCGGGGGGTCGGGATGAGCAGTTCTTC. The whole variable domain, filled in from reference TRBV7-2 and TRBJ2-1, reads GAGVSQSPSNKVTEKGKDVELRCDPISGHTALYWYRQSLGQGLEFLIYFQGNSAPDKSGLPSDRFSAERTGGSVSTLTIQRTQQEDSAVYLCASSPGLAGGRDEQFFGPGTRLTVL.

A note on this clone: Different DNA sequences within this sample yield the same CDR3. This chain joins TRBV29-1 and TRBJ2-5; weak D call: TRBD1 (5 bases). The CDR3 extends over 13 amino acids. CDR1 is SQVTM and CDR2 is ANQGSEA in the germline V gene. Trimming removed 8 bases at V and 5 bases at J, with 18 bases between. The CDR3 region has the DNA TGCAGCATTACGAAGCCAGGGTCGGAGACCCAGTACTTC. Translation gives CSITKPGSETQYF.

The chain carries TRBV4-2 and TRBJ1-2; 7 nucleotides line up with TRBD1. The V gene's germline CDR1 is LGHNA and CDR2 YNFKEQ. The CDR3 has 13 residues. V lost 4 bases, J lost 6 bases, and 5 bases stayed unmatched. Here the CDR3 DNA reads TGTGCCAGCAGCCGCCTGGGGACAGATGGCTACACCTTC. As protein: CASSRLGTDGYTF.

The rearrangement joins TRBV7-9 to TRBJ1-2; a possible D gene is TRBD1 (6 bases). In germline, CDR1 is SEHNR, CDR2 FQNEAQ (reference sequence). V shed 5 bases and J shed 6 bases, with 16 bases lying between them. The CDR3 has 14 amino acids. Here the CDR3 DNA reads TGTGCCAGCAGCCCCGGACAGCTCCTAAATGGCTACACCTTC. Protein: CASSPGQLLNGYTF.

The chain recombines TRBV19 with TRBJ2-5, with 10 bases identical to TRBD1. CDR1 and CDR2 (germline): LNHDA, SQIVND (reference sequence). After removal of 5 bases from V and 4 bases from J, the junction contained 10 bases not matched to a gene. The CDR3 is made up of 16 amino acids. For the CDR3, the DNA is TGTGCCAGTAGTGTCTTGGGGACAGGGGTGAGAGAGACCCAGTACTTC. It specifies CASSVLGTGVRETQYF.

The chain carries TRBV19 and TRBJ1-1, with 8 bases matching TRBD1. Germline CDR1 reads LNHDA; CDR2 reads SQIVND (reference sequence). With 6 bases clipped from V and 6 bases from J, the junction kept 15 bases outside the gene matches. The CDR3 is made up of 16 amino acids. The CDR3 reads CASSEMGTSRGPEAFF. The CDR3 DNA sequence: TGTGCCAGTAGCGAGATGGGGACAAGCAGGGGGCCTGAAGCTTTCTTT.

The chain carries TRBV5-1 and TRBJ2-1; D is possibly TRBD1 (5 bases). Looked up from germline, CDR1 is SGHRS and CDR2 is YFSETQ. This CDR3 comprises 15 residues. Trimming removed 4 bases at V and 2 bases at J, with 13 bases between. The CDR3 DNA reads as TGCGCCAGCAGCACAACCGACAGCACCTACAATGAGCAGTTCTTC. It codes for CASSTTDSTYNEQFF.

This clone was found a few times. The chain has TRBV30 and TRBJ2-6; the D gene is possibly TRBD1 (6 bases). Trimming removed 2 bases at V and 4 bases at J, with 12 bases between. Germline-derived CDR1 and CDR2 are GTSNPN and SVGIG (reference sequence). The CDR3 has 15 residues. CDR3 protein: CAWSIGGGGANVLTF. The DNA of the CDR3 is TGTGCCTGGAGTATAGGGGGTGGAGGGGCCAACGTCCTGACTTTC.

The chain carries TRBV3-1 (or the pseudogene TRBV3-2) and TRBJ2-1; D remains ambiguous. The CDR3 totals 14 residues. Trimming took off 2 bases at V and 8 bases at J, with 13 bases between the two ends. From germline, CDR1 is LGHDT and CDR2 YNNKEL (reference sequence). Here the CDR3 DNA reads TGTGCCAGCAGCCAAATCCCCTCTTCGGATGAGCAGTTCTTC. Its translation: CASSQIPSSDEQFF.

This clone appeared once. The chain uses TRBV28 and TRBJ1-1, with a weak D call TRBD1 (6 bases). The V gene's germline CDR1 is MDHEN and CDR2 SYDVKM. The V and J ends lost 10 bases and 3 bases respectively, with 12 bases between them. The CDR3 spans 12 residues. The CDR3 DNA follows: TGTGCCATCAGGGGCGTGCACACTGAAGCTTTCTTT. Its translation: CAIRGVHTEAFF.

J is TRBJ1-1 and V is TRBV4-2; D perhaps matches TRBD1 (6 bases). Per germline, CDR1 LGHNA and CDR2 YNFKEQ. V lost 2 bases and J lost 11, with 24 bases in between. CDR3 length: 16 residues. Written as DNA, the CDR3 is TGTGCCAGCAGCCAACCTTCTGGTCAGGGGTTTCTTGGGGCTTTCTTT. This gives the protein CASSQPSGQGFLGAFF.

The genes are TRBV27 and TRBJ2-7; 9 bases are shared with TRBD1. After removal of 3 bases from V and 3 bases from J, the junction contained 6 bases not matched to a gene. This CDR3 is 15 amino acids long. Germline CDR1 and CDR2: MNHEY and SMNVEV (reference sequence). The CDR3 here is CASSFGQGQFYEQYF. CDR3 nucleotides: TGTGCCAGCAGTTTCGGACAGGGGCAGTTCTACGAGCAGTACTTC.

On this clone: The junction departs from the called germline gene at one end, perhaps through a read error. The chain links TRBV15 to TRBJ2-3, with D perhaps TRBD1 (6 bases). Germline values: CDR1 LNHNV, CDR2 YYDKDF (reference sequence). The CDR3 covers 16 residues. The CDR3 region is CATSGDERGSTDTQYF. Here the CDR3 DNA reads TGTGCCACCAGCGGAGACGAGAGGGGGAGCACAGATACGCAGTATTTT.

The chain carries TRBV19 and TRBJ2-3; 7 bases align to TRBD2. Trimming cost V 4 bases and J 0 bases; bases outside gene matches: 7. From germline, CDR1 is LNHDA and CDR2 SQIVND (reference sequence). This CDR3 comprises 16 residues. The CDR3 DNA follows: TGTGCCAGTAGTAGATCTAGCGGACCTAGCACAGATACGCAGTATTTT. This sequence encodes CASSRSSGPSTDTQYF.

V and J are TRBV19 and TRBJ2-5; 10 nucleotides match TRBD2. Per the germline V gene, CDR1 is LNHDA and CDR2 is SQIVND (reference sequence). V was pared by 7 bases and J by 5 bases, with 13 bases of the junction left unmatched. This CDR3 spans 16 amino acids. The CDR3 region has the DNA TGTGCCAGTACCAAAGGACTAGCGGCTCTTGGGGAGACCCAGTACTTC. Protein: CASTKGLAALGETQYF.

This sequence joins TRBV5-4 and TRBJ2-7, with D tentatively TRBD2 (5 bases). Germline assignment: CDR1 SGHNT and CDR2 YYREEE (reference sequence). CDR3 length: 13 amino acids. Trimming took 2 bases from V and 6 from J, leaving 12 bases between them. This CDR3 reads CASSLTGKGEQYF. CDR3 bases: TGTGCCAGCAGCTTAACGGGGAAGGGCGAGCAGTACTTC.

The J gene is TRBJ1-2, the V gene TRBV5-1; no clear D. The CDR3 loop spans 14 amino acids. Trimming took 1 base from V and 3 from J, leaving 10 bases between them. Germline V gene data show CDR1 as SGHRS and CDR2 as YFSETQ. The CDR3 DNA reads as TGCGCCAGCAGCTTGAACCGGGTGGACTATGGCTACACCTTC. Its translation: CASSLNRVDYGYTF.

Only a few counts were recorded for this clone. The rearrangement joins TRBV7-9 to TRBJ1-5, with 9 positions matching TRBD1. There are 16 residues in the CDR3. Germline CDR1 is SEHNR and CDR2 is FQNEAQ (reference sequence). V lost 4 bases, J lost 2 bases, and 6 bases stayed unmatched. CDR3 amino acids: CASSSTGQGGNQPQHF. CDR3 DNA sequence: TGTGCCAGCAGCTCCACGGGACAGGGTGGCAATCAGCCCCAGCATTTT.

The V and J genes are TRBV27 and TRBJ2-2; no reliable D call. The germline CDR1 and CDR2 sequences are MNHEY and SMNVEV (reference sequence). The CDR3 consists of 18 residues. V lost 1 base, J lost 0 bases, and 15 bases lay in between. CDR3 DNA sequence: TGTGCCAGCAGTTTATTCCCCCCCCCGAACTCGAACACCGGGGAGCTGTTTTTT. Translation: CASSLFPPPNSNTGELFF.

The gene calls are TRBV7-6 and TRBJ2-2; 7 nucleotides agree with TRBD1. Trimming took 5 bases from V and 3 from J; bases not matched to a gene: 15. This CDR3 contains 18 residues. Germline CDR1 is SGHVS and CDR2 is FNYEAQ. This chain's CDR3 is CASSRPVKTGPDTGELFF. The CDR3 DNA follows: TGTGCCAGCAGCCGACCGGTTAAGACAGGGCCCGACACCGGGGAGCTGTTTTTT.

The chain carries TRBV29-1 and TRBJ2-2; tentative D call: TRBD2 (6 bases). The CDR3 is 17 amino acids. The ends were cut back, 4 bases at V and 7 bases at J, with 25 bases in the middle. Germline CDR1 and CDR2: SQVTM and ANQGSEA. CDR3 DNA sequence: TGCAGCGTTGTAGCGACGCCGGACGGGGGAATGGGCGGGGAGCTGTTTTTT. Residues: CSVVATPDGGMGGELFF.

V gene TRBV7-2 combines with J gene TRBJ2-3; 9 bases align to TRBD2. Germline V lookup: CDR1 SGHTA, CDR2 FQGNSA. V lost 3 bases to trimming and J lost 0 bases; unmatched junction nucleotides: 7. The CDR3 loop spans 17 amino acids. Here the CDR3 DNA reads TGTGCCAGCAGCTTGCTGCGAGCGGGGGGTAGCACAGATACGCAGTATTTT. It codes for CASSLLRAGGSTDTQYF.

This rearrangement joins TRBV9 to TRBJ2-2; D remains unclear. V was clipped by 4 bases and J by 6 bases, with 16 bases between them. This CDR3 is built from 15 residues. Germline CDR1 and CDR2: SGDLS and YYNGEE. The CDR3 coding sequence is TGTGCCAGCAGCCTTTTCCTAGATACCGCCGGGGAGCTGTTTTTT. It yields the protein CASSLFLDTAGELFF. The whole variable domain, filled in from reference TRBV9 and TRBJ2-2, reads DSGVTQTPKHLITATGQRVTLRCSPRSGDLSVYWYQQSLDQGLQFLIQYYNGEERAKGNILERFSAQQFPDLHSELNLSSLELGDSALYFCASSLFLDTAGELFFGEGSRLTVL.